This T cell receptor beta chain was sequenced for a study of regulatory T cells in long-lasting Graves disease. Study outcomes and limitations: Segments TRBV28, TRBJ1-2 and TRBJ2-5 showed preferential usage in persistent disease.

Specified time point: newly diagnosed GD, antithyroid drugs for less than 3 months. Making the TCR library involved RNA that had been extracted from PBMCs. EDTA tubes received about 9.4 milliliters of drawn peripheral blood. This clonotype was recorded many times. As yet, its antigen is unknown. Arm-PCR with iRepertoire HTBI primers amplified the CDR3 regions for these TCR beta libraries. A single record per CDR3 protein comes from TCRdb applying MiXCR to the multiplex PCR reads. The data contain 350,000 to 450,000 distinct CDR3 sequences, about 15% of them singletons. There are 15 residues in the CDR3. Losses at the gene ends were 7 bases for V and 5 bases for J; bases not matched to a gene: 11. Germline CDR1 MNHNS, CDR2 SASEGT. These data are also associated with another study on T cells in Graves' hyperthyroidism and ophthalmopathy. According to that study: Diagnoses were made from clinical symptoms, serum measures (thyroxine and TRAb), thyroid ultrasound and orbital computed tomography.

The sequenced sample was peripheral blood mononuclear cells (PBMCs), obtained at new diagnosis, from a patient treated with antithyroid drugs. The source is a woman younger than 45 with Graves disease. The gene calls are TRBV6-1 and TRBJ1-1, with 9 positions matching TRBD1. This chain's CDR3 is CASTKRGTGRTEAFF. CDR3 sequence (DNA): TGTGCCAGCACCAAAAGGGGGACAGGGAGGACTGAAGCTTTCTTT.